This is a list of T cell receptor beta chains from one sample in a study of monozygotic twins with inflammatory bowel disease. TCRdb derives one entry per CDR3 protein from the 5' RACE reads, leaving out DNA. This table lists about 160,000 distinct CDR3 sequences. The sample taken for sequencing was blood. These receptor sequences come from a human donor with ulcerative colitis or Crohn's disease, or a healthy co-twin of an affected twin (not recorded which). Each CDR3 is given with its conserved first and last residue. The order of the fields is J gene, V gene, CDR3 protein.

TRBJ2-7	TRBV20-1	CSALAGVYEQYF
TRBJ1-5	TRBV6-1	CASSPQLPGQGDQPQHF
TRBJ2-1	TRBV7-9	CASSKLAGEYNEQFF
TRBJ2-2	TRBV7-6	CASSLGAGATGELFF
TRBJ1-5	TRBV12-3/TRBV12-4	CASSHHINQPQHF
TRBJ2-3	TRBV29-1	CSARLTGMPDTQYF
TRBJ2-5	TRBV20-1	CSARGGLQETQYF
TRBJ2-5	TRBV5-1	CASSLGQGETQYF
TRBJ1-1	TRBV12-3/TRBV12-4	CASRKDRALAEAFF
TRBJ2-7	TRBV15	CATSPRQGSYEQYF
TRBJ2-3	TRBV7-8	CASSPGRVATQYF
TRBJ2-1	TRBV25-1	CASSPPRRGGRSYNEQFF
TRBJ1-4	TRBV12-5	CASGSGTFSGEKLFF
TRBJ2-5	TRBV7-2	CASSPSFLGRQETQYF
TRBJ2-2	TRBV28	CASSLEPSGSTGELFF
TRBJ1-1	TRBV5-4	CASSLSDGNTEAFF
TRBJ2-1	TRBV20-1	CSARPSGRTYNEQFF
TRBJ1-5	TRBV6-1	CASSESGAYLNQPQHF
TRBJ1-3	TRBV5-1	CASSSDQPGNTIYF
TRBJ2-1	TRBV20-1	CSAPGTGGLSSYNEQFF
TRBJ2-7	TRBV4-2	CASSQAGNPDSYEQYF
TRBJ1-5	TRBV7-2	CASSLVATSKNQPQHF
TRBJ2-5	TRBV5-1	CASSLPGEETQYF
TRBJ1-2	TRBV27	CASSSAFTGYTF
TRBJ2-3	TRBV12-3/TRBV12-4	CASSLGSWFNSTDTQYF
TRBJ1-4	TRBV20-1	CSARAGTGDEKLFF
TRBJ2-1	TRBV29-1	CSVEDPRADEQFF
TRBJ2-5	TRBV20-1	CSVQVDSGGTQYF
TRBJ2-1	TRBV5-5	CASSALTSGRASYNEQFF
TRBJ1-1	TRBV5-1	CASSLEDSVNTEAFF
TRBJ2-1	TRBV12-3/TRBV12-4	CASSRLAGGDEQFF
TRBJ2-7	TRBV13	CASSSLNPSGRKYEQYF
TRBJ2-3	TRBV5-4	CASSWGGQLADTQYF
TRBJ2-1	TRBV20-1	CSAFRTSFLFNEQFF
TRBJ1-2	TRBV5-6	CASSRGQGDRGHGYTF